This T cell receptor beta chain was captured by sequencing in a study of T cell responses to AZD1222 COVID-19 vaccine (dated by TCRdb to the early 2020s). Notes on the research overall: TCR sequencing was performed for fewer than 250 trial participants, of whom approximately 200 were given two doses of AZD1222 and some 26 were given two doses of MenACWY control vaccine. Trial participants were enrolled by age into 18-55, 56-69 and 70-plus year subgroups, with approximately 160, 26 and 62 TCR-sequenced participants respectively. Overall study outcomes, separate from this receptor: Because no day 14 peak-response samples were available, the repertoires could be characterized only after the peak T cell response. Reportedly, almost half of the unique spike-specific TCRs recognized epitopes lying outside the regions that are mutated in the B.1.351 and B.1.1.7 variants. The 56-69-year group was small, and its depth increase did not reach significance, likely because of low power. The whole spike protein was spanned by vaccine-associated CD4 TCRs, and dominant responses were seen in regions 160-218 and 743-854. Conclusions about previously exposed vaccinees were limited because only a handful of AZD1222 recipients were SARS-CoV-2 seropositive at baseline. After two AZD1222 doses, spike-specific TCR breadth and depth were significantly higher than at day 0 and than in MenACWY recipients. Participants were mostly white British, with more females than males. The authors suggested clonal diversity may have been underestimated.

As encoded in the germline V gene (reference sequence), CDR1 is LGHDT while CDR2 is YNNKEL. Its CDR3 holds 14 amino acids, cysteine through phenylalanine. The CDR3 DNA has 42 bases and is translated from base 1. V is shortened by 0 bases, J by 9 bases, and the region joining them spans 12 bases. Points on this clone: Which antigen it targets is not known. No much larger clone is present one base from it, and per-base qualities are unavailable.

The CDR3 regions of human TCRbeta chains were analyzed by immunosequencing. The authors' analysis ran thus. TCRs in the repertoires were compared against a reference library of SARS-CoV-2-specific TCRs that had been generated with the MIRA antigen-specificity platform. Breadth was defined as the fraction of unique TCRs that were SARS-CoV-2-associated. Depth was defined as the fraction of total T cells that were SARS-CoV-2-associated. Each spike-specific TCR was assigned to its reactive spike region and to a CD4 or CD8 class using the MIRA data. Log10-transformed breadth and depth values were compared by one-way ANOVA with Sidak's multiple comparisons tests. Here the immuneACCESS table is served through TCRdb, limited to in-frame sequences with V and J called. Missing clones are a known gap in these copies; in checked studies unresolved V genes cover under half, and the rest lacks a known reason. Clone size and the V and J calls come from that table; the DNA yielded D and trimming. A total of 80,000 to 90,000 clones appear in this sample, roughly 89% of them only once. Roughly 5.2% of the sample belongs to the ten largest clones.

The sample's time point label, in plain terms: about 28 days (+/-7) after the second vaccine dose. AZD1222 recipients with second doses at about 4 weeks or about 12 weeks were pooled, because spike-specific TCR depth and breadth did not differ between schedules. Vaccinee samples were obtained from the UK trials COV001 and COV002, which included a single-blind randomized controlled phase 2/3 trial of AZD1222 (ChAdOx1 nCoV-19) in healthy adults. Trial participant PBMC samples were collected at day 0 and day 28 after the second dose for TCRbeta chain sequencing. The source was peripheral blood, collected 28 days after the second AZD1222 dose. The sequence was obtained from an adult who received the AZD1222 COVID-19 vaccine. The chain uses TRBV3-1 (or the pseudogene TRBV3-2) and TRBJ1-5; the D gene identity is not certain. In nucleotides, the sequence is TGTGCCAGCAGCCAAGACACGGTAGAGCGGCCCCAGCATTTT. It is translated as CASSQDTVERPQHF.